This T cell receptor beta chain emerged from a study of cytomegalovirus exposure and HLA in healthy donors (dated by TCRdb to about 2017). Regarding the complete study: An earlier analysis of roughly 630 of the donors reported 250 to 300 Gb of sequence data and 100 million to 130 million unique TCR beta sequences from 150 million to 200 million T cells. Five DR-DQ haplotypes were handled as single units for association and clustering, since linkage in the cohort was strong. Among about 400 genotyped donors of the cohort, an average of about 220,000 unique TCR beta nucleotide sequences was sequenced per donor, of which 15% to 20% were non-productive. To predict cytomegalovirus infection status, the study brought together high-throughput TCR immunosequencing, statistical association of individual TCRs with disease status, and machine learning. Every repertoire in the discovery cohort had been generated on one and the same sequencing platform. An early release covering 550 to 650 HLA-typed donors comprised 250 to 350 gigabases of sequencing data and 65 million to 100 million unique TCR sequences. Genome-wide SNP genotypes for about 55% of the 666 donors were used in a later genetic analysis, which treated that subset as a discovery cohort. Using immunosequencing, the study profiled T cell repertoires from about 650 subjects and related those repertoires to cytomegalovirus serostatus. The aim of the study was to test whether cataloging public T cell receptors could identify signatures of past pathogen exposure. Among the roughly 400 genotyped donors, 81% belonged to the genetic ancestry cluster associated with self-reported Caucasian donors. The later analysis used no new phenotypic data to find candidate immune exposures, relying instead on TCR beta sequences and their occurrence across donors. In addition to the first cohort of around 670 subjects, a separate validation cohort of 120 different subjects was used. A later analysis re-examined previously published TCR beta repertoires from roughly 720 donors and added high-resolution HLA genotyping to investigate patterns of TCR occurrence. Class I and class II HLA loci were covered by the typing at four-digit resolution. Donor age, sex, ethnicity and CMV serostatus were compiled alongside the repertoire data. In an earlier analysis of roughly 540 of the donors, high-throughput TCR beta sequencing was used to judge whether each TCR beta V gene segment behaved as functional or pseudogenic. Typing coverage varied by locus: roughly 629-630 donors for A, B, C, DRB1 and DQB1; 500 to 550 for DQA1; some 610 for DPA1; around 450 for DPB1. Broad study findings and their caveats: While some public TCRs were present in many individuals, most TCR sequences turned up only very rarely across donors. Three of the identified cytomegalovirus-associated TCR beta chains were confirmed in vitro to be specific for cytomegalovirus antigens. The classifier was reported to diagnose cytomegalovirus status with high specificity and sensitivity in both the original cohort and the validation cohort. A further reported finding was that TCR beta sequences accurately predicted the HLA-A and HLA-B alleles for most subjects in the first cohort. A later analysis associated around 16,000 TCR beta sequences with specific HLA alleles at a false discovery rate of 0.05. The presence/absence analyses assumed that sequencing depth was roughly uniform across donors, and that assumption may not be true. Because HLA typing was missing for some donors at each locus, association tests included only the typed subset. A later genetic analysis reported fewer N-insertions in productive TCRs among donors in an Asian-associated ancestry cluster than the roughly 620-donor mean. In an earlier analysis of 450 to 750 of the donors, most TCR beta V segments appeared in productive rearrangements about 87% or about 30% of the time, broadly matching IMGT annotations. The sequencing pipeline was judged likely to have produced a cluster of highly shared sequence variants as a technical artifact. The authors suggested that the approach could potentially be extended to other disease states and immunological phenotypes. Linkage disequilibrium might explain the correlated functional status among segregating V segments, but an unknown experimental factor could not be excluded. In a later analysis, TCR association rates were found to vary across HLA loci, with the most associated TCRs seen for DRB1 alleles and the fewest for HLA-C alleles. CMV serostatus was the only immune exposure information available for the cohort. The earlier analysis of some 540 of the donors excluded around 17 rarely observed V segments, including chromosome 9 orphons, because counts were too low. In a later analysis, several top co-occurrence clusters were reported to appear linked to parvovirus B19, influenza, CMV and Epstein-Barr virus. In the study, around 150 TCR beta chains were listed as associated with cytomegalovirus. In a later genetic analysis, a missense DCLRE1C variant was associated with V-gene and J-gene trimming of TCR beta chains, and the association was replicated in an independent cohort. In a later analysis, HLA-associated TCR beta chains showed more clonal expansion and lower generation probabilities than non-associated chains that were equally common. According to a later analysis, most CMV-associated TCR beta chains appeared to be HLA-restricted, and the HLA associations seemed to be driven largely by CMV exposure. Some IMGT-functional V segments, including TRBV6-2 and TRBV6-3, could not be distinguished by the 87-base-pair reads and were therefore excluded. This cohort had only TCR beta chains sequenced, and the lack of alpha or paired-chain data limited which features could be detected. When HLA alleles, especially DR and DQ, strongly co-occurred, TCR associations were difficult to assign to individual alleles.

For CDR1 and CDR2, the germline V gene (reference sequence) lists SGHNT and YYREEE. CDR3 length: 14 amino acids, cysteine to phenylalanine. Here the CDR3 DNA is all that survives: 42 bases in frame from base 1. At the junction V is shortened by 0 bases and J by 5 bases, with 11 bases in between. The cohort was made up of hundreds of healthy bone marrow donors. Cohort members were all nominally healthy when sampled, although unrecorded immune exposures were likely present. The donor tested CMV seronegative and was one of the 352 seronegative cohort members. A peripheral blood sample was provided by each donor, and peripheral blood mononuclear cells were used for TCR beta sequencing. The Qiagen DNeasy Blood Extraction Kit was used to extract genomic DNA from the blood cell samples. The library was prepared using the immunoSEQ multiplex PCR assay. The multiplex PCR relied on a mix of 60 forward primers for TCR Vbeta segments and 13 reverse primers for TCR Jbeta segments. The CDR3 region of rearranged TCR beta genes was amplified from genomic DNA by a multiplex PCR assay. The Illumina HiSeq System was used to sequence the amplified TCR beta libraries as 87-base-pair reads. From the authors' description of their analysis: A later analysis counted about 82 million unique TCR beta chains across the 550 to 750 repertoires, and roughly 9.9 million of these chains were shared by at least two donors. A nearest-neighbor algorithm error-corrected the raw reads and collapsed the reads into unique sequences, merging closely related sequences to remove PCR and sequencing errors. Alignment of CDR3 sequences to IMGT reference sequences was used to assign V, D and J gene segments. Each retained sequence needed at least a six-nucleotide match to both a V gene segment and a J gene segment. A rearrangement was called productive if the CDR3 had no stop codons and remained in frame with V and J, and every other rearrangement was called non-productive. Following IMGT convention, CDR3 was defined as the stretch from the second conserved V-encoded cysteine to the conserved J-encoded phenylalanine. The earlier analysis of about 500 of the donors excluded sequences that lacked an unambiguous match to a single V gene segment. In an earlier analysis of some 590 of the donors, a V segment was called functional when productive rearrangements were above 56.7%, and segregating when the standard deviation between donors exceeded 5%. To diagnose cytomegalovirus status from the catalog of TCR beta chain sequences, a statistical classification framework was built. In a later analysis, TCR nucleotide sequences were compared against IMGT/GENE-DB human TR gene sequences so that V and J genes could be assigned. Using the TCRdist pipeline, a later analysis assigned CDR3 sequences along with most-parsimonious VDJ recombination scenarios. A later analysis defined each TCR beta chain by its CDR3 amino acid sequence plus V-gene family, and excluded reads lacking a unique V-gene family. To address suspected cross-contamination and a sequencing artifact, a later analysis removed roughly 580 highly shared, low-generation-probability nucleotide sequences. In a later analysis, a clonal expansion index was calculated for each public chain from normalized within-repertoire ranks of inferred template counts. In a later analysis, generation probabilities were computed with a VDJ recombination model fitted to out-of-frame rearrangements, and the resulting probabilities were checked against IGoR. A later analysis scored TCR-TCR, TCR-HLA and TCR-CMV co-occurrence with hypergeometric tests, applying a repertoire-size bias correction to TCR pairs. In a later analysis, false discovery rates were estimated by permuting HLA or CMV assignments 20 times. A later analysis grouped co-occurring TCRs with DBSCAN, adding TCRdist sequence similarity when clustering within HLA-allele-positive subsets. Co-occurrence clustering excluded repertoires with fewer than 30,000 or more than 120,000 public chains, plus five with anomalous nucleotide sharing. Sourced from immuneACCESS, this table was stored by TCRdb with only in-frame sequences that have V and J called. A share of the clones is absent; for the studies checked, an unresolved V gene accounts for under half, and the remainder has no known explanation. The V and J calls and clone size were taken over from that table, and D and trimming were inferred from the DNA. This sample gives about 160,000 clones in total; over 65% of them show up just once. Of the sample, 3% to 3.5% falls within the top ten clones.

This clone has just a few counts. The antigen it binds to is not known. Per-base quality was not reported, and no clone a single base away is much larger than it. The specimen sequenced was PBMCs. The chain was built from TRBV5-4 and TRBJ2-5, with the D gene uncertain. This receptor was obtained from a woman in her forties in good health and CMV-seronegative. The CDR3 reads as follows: CASSLAMNRETQYF. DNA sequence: TGTGCCAGCAGCTTGGCCATGAACCGGGAGACCCAGTACTTC.